The text below deals with one TCR beta chain. The antigen is not known. These data are taken from a study of T cell responses to AZD1222 COVID-19 vaccine. Study-wide findings and caveats: Spike-specific TCRs gained breadth and depth after people received two AZD1222 doses. The sample set comprised mostly white British donors with more females, and clonal diversity was possibly underestimated. Nearly half of spike-specific TCRs reportedly go after variant regions that carry no mutations.

The CDR3 is 14 residues long. The germline CDR1 and CDR2 sequences are SEHNR and FQNEAQ (reference sequence). Trimming took off 5 bases at V and 4 bases at J, with 12 bases between the two ends. Only in-frame clones appear in the TCRdb table, and some are missing; sequencing was by immunoSEQ multiplex PCR. The table has roughly 180,000 clones, approximately 94% seen once. Some second doses came at about 4 weeks and others at about 12 weeks; these were pooled. The genes are TRBV7-9 and TRBJ2-1; perhaps TRBD2 as D (5 bases). The clonotype comes from an adult who received the AZD1222 COVID-19 vaccine. The specimen comprised peripheral blood, sampled 28 days after the second AZD1222 dose. The DNA for the CDR3 is TGTGCCAGCAGCCCCCGGAGCGGATACAATGAGCAGTTCTTC. Its protein product is CASSPRSGYNEQFF.